A single sample gave rise to the 24 T cell receptor beta chains below, sequenced in a study of T cell responses to AZD1222 COVID-19 vaccine. Data came from immunoSEQ multiplex PCR; TCRdb stores just in-frame clones and leaves some out. This sample has more than 50,000 clones, with less than 85% found just once. This material consisted of peripheral blood, taken on day 0 of MenACWY control vaccination. Source of these receptors: an adult in good health.

CDR3 residues: CAWSAGIDTGELFF. The CDR3 nucleotides read TGTGCCTGGAGTGCAGGGATTGACACCGGGGAGCTGTTTTTT. The chain uses TRBV30 and TRBJ2-2; a possible D gene is TRBD1 (5 bases). This CDR3 is built from 14 residues. Per germline, CDR1 GTSNPN and CDR2 SVGIG (reference sequence). Trimming took 1 base from V and 3 from J, leaving 9 bases between them.

This rearrangement joins TRBV9 to TRBJ2-2; TRBD2 is a possible D gene (6 bases). Germline loops: CDR1 SGDLS, CDR2 YYNGEE. The CDR3 is made up of 16 amino acids. V shed 4 bases and J shed 5 bases, with 18 bases lying between them. This chain's CDR3 is CASSPLAGGVTGELFF. The DNA for the CDR3 is TGTGCCAGCAGCCCACTAGCCGGCGGGGTAACCGGGGAGCTGTTTTTT. Variable domain in full (rest from reference TRBV9 and TRBJ2-2): DSGVTQTPKHLITATGQRVTLRCSPRSGDLSVYWYQQSLDQGLQFLIQYYNGEERAKGNILERFSAQQFPDLHSELNLSSLELGDSALYFCASSPLAGGVTGELFFGEGSRLTVL.

The chain uses TRBV10-2 and TRBJ1-3, with D unresolved. V was shortened by 5 bases and J by 4 bases, with 9 bases between the two germline ends. Germline V lookup: CDR1 WSHSY, CDR2 SAAADI. The CDR3 consists of 13 residues. The CDR3 reads CASSTGVGNTIYF. The CDR3 region has the DNA TGCGCCAGCAGTACGGGAGTGGGAAACACCATATATTTT.

The rearrangement links TRBV7-2 to TRBJ2-1, with 7 positions matching TRBD1. Germline V gene data show CDR1 as SGHTA and CDR2 as FQGNSA. Unmatched junction bases numbered 10, after V lost 1 base and J lost 7 bases. The CDR3 loop spans 16 amino acids. The CDR3, as DNA: TGTGCCAGCAGCTTAGGGAGACAGGGCCGAAGGAATGAGCAGTTCTTC. Encoded protein: CASSLGRQGRRNEQFF.

J is TRBJ2-3 and V is TRBV7-3; 9 bases fit TRBD2. The germline gives CDR1 SGHTA, CDR2 FQGTGA. The CDR3 totals 15 residues. Trimming at V came to 2 bases and at J to 1 base, leaving 1 base not matched to a gene. As DNA, the CDR3 is TGTGCCAGCAGCTTAGCTAGCGGGGGCACAGATACGCAGTATTTT. This gives the protein CASSLASGGTDTQYF.

J is TRBJ2-3 and V is TRBV2, with D possibly being TRBD1 or TRBD2 (5 bases each). V lost 2 bases to trimming and J lost 2 bases, with 14 bases between them. This CDR3 region has 16 residues. Germline V CDR1 and CDR2: SNHLY, FYNNEI. The CDR3 loop is CASSESTGPYTDTQYF. In nucleotides, the CDR3 is TGTGCCAGCAGTGAATCCACGGGGCCTTACACAGATACGCAGTATTTT.

The chain joins TRBV5-4 to TRBJ2-7; D not resolved. The length of the CDR3 is 13 residues. V lost 0 bases and J lost 4, with 8 bases in between. Germline V lookup: CDR1 SGHNT, CDR2 YYREEE (reference sequence). The CDR3 DNA reads TGTGCCAGCAGCTTGGCCGCTGATTACGAGCAGTACTTC. Protein: CASSLAADYEQYF.

The chain combines TRBV7-2 with TRBJ1-2; D gene ambiguous. The CDR3 has 14 residues. V was cut by 5 bases and J by 4 bases, with 14 bases left in between. Germline values: CDR1 SGHTA, CDR2 FQGNSA. Here the CDR3 reads CASSLYPVSYGYTF. The CDR3, as DNA: TGTGCCAGCAGCCTTTACCCAGTTTCCTATGGCTACACCTTC.

There are a few counts of this clone. This chain uses TRBV4-3 with TRBJ1-6; 9 positions match TRBD1. Germline CDR1 LGHNA, CDR2 YSLEER. The V segment lost 0 bases and the J segment 7 bases; nucleotides outside the gene matches: 10. The CDR3 runs 18 residues. The CDR3 DNA reads TGCGCCAGCAGCCAAGATGGGGACAGGGAAGCCCCAAATTCACCCCTCCACTTT. Residues: CASSQDGDREAPNSPLHF.

The chain uses TRBV5-4 and TRBJ1-2; 9 nucleotides line up with TRBD1. The CDR3 has 15 residues. J gave up 8 bases and V 4 bases, and 12 bases lay outside the gene matches. Germline-derived CDR1 and CDR2 are SGHNT and YYREEE (reference sequence). The CDR3 sequence: CASSPRQQGAGGYTF. DNA of the CDR3: TGTGCCAGCAGCCCTCGGCAACAGGGGGCAGGCGGCTACACCTTC.

The genes are TRBV18 and TRBJ1-2; a possible D gene is TRBD1 (5 bases). CDR3 size: 16 residues. Trimming took off 2 bases at V and 3 bases at J, with 16 bases between the two ends. Germline V CDR1 and CDR2: KGHSH, LQKENI. The CDR3 region has the DNA TGTGCCAGCTCACCAACCCGGGACGGAGCTTACTATGGCTACACCTTC. Residues: CASSPTRDGAYYGYTF.

The chain joins TRBV10-3 to TRBJ1-1; D might be TRBD1 (6 bases). This CDR3 has 15 residues. Germline-derived CDR1 and CDR2 are ENHRY and SYGVKD. V lost 11 bases to trimming and J lost 0 bases, with 19 bases between them. The DNA for the CDR3 is TGTGCCTCGGAGGCAGGGGACGGCATGAACACTGAAGCTTTCTTT. Its protein product is CASEAGDGMNTEAFF.

The genes are TRBV28 and TRBJ2-7; 8 positions agree with TRBD2. Germline V lookup: CDR1 MDHEN, CDR2 SYDVKM. The trim removed 8 bases at V and 3 bases at J, leaving 12 bases unmatched. CDR3 length: 15 residues. This CDR3 reads CASRWTGGVNYEQYF. CDR3 sequence (DNA): TGTGCCAGCCGATGGACGGGAGGGGTTAACTACGAGCAGTACTTC. The whole variable domain, remainder taken from reference TRBV28 and TRBJ2-7, is DVKVTQSSRYLVKRTGEKVFLECVQDMDHENMFWYRQDPGLGLRLIYFSYDVKMKEKGDIPEGYSVSREKKERFSLILESASTNQTSMYLCASRWTGGVNYEQYFGPGTRLTVT.

This clone was observed a handful of times. V gene TRBV3-1 (or the pseudogene TRBV3-2) combines with J gene TRBJ1-4; 12 bases are shared with TRBD1. Per the germline V gene, CDR1 is LGHDT and CDR2 is YNNKEL (reference sequence). This CDR3 has 15 residues. Germline trimming cut 4 bases from V and 7 bases from J; bases unmatched to any gene: 4. CDR3 in amino acids: CASSLGTGGIEKLFF. CDR3 coding DNA: TGTGCCAGCAGCCTAGGGACAGGGGGCATTGAAAAACTGTTTTTT.

This clone was seen a handful of times. This chain uses TRBV12-3 or TRBV12-4 with TRBJ1-5; D not certain. The CDR3 spans 13 residues. V dropped 7 bases and J dropped 4 bases, with 11 bases sitting between them. The CDR3 loop reads CASTLTANQPQHF. The CDR3 coding sequence is TGTGCCAGCACCCTAACGGCGAATCAGCCCCAGCATTTT.

This clone was recorded once. The V and J genes are TRBV5-1 and TRBJ1-2; D may be TRBD1 (5 bases). Germline values: CDR1 SGHRS, CDR2 YFSETQ. Trimming left V 4 bases short and J 8 bases short, with 15 bases between. This CDR3 has 13 residues. CDR3 nucleotide sequence: TGCGCCAGCAGCGGGAGGTCCGGGGACGGCTACACCTTC. Amino acid sequence: CASSGRSGDGYTF.

V gene TRBV5-1 combines with J gene TRBJ2-1, with 7 bases aligning to TRBD2. The CDR3 has 13 residues. The junction had 10 bases not matched to a gene; V was cut back by 6 bases and J by 10 bases. Germline CDR1 is SGHRS and CDR2 is YFSETQ. The CDR3 bases are TGCGCCAGCACCCCGGGGAGGGGCGGGGAGCAGTTCTTC. Protein product: CASTPGRGGEQFF.

V is TRBV5-8 and J is TRBJ1-1; D not resolved. Trimming shortened V by 0 bases and J by 1 base, and 10 bases separated the two germline ends. This CDR3 contains 15 residues. The germline V gene encodes CDR1 SGHTS and CDR2 YDEGEE. The DNA of the CDR3 is TGTGCCAGCAGCTTGGGAAAAGCCGCGAACACTGAAGCTTTCTTT. This translates into CASSLGKAANTEAFF.

This clone was seen a handful of times. The V call is TRBV7-8, the J call TRBJ2-1; 14 nucleotides line up with TRBD2. The ends lost 3 bases at V and 8 bases at J; junction bases unmatched: 6. The CDR3 has 16 amino acids. CDR1 and CDR2 (germline): SGHVS, FQNEAQ. The CDR3 DNA reads as TGTGCCAGCAGCTTGGGGACTAGCGGGAGTTTGTATGAGCAGTTCTTC. Amino acids: CASSLGTSGSLYEQFF. Filled out from reference TRBV7-8 and TRBJ2-1, the complete variable domain reads GAGVSQSPRYKVAKRGQDVALRCDPISGHVSLFWYQQALGQGPEFLTYFQNEAQLDKSGLPSDRFFAERPEGSVSTLKIQRTQQEDSAVYLCASSLGTSGSLYEQFFGPGTRLTVL.

Only a few counts were recorded for this clone. The rearrangement joins TRBV2 to TRBJ2-1; possibly TRBD1 for D (8 bases). There are 14 residues in the CDR3. From germline, CDR1 is SNHLY and CDR2 FYNNEI. The V gene lost 1 base and the J gene lost 7 bases, with 11 bases spanning the gap. CDR3 region: CASSEDRGGNEQFF. For the CDR3, the DNA is TGTGCCAGCAGTGAAGACAGGGGGGGGAATGAGCAGTTCTTC.

V is TRBV30 and J is TRBJ2-7, with TRBD2 matching over 9 bases. In germline, CDR1 is GTSNPN, CDR2 SVGIG (reference sequence). The CDR3 is 17 amino acids. Trimming took 0 bases from V and 2 from J; bases not matched to a gene: 11. CDR3 residues: CAWSVGPPVAGAYEQYF. In DNA form, the CDR3 reads TGTGCCTGGAGTGTAGGGCCCCCTGTAGCGGGGGCCTACGAGCAGTACTTC.

The chain uses TRBV28 and TRBJ2-5; 7 nucleotides match TRBD2. Germline V lookup: CDR1 MDHEN, CDR2 SYDVKM. The trim removed 6 bases at V and 5 bases at J, leaving 6 bases unmatched. The CDR3 is 13 residues long. CDR3 sequence reads: CASSHGLEETQYF. CDR3 sequence (DNA): TGTGCCAGCAGCCACGGACTAGAGGAGACCCAGTACTTC.

The chain combines TRBV6-2 or TRBV6-3 with TRBJ2-6; D uncertain. Germline V gives CDR1 MNHEY, CDR2 SVGEGT. The length of the CDR3 is 15 residues. Trimming shortened V by 2 bases and J by 2 bases, and 7 bases separated the two germline ends. Here the CDR3 reads CASSYTPAGANVLTF. CDR3 nucleotide sequence: TGTGCCAGCAGTTACACCCCGGCTGGGGCCAACGTCCTGACTTTC.

J is TRBJ1-2 and V is TRBV29-1; a weak D match, TRBD1 (6 bases). This CDR3 region has 12 residues. Looked up from germline, CDR1 is SQVTM and CDR2 is ANQGSEA. V lost 5 bases and J lost 8, with 15 bases in between. The CDR3 loop is CSVPGAGGGYTF. CDR3 sequence (DNA): TGCAGCGTTCCAGGGGCTGGGGGCGGCTACACCTTC.